These 5 T cell receptor beta chains came from one sample sequenced in a study of blood T cell repertoires in COVID-19. The method was immunoSEQ multiplex PCR; TCRdb's version includes in-frame clones alone and lacks a portion of them. The table has some 300,000 clones, 86% seen once; the top ten hold less than 15%. Sequencing was performed on peripheral blood. The receptors come from a woman between 65 and 79 years old with COVID-19, enrolled during active disease.

The CDR3 here is CASNERLAGGGEQFF. DNA for the CDR3: TGTGCCAGCAACGAAAGGCTAGCGGGGGGCGGTGAGCAGTTCTTC. The rearrangement joins TRBV2 to TRBJ2-1; TRBD2 agrees at 11 bases. The V gene's germline CDR1 is SNHLY and CDR2 FYNNEI. This CDR3 has 15 amino acids. V gave up 7 bases and J gave up 9 bases; unmatched junction bases: 11.

This clone was seen once. The chain joins TRBV7-2 to TRBJ2-7; 9 bases map to TRBD2. The CDR3 contains 14 residues. Germline CDR1 SGHTA, CDR2 FQGNSA. The trim removed 5 bases at V and 2 bases at J, leaving 4 bases unmatched. The CDR3: CASSPSGVAYEQYF. In DNA, the CDR3 is TGTGCCAGCAGCCCTAGCGGGGTCGCCTACGAGCAGTACTTC.

The chain combines TRBV28 with TRBJ2-4; TRBD1 might be the D (6 bases). Trimming shortened V by 2 bases and J by 8 bases, and 13 bases separated the two germline ends. Germline V lookup: CDR1 MDHEN, CDR2 SYDVKM. This CDR3 is built from 14 residues. The CDR3 DNA reads as TGTGCCAGCAGTTTAAGGGCCGAGGGGGACATTCAGTACTTC. It codes for CASSLRAEGDIQYF.

This clone has a handful of counts. This chain links TRBV30 with TRBJ2-1; 12 bases are shared with TRBD2. The CDR3 runs 14 residues. Trimming at V came to 3 bases and at J to 5 bases, leaving 2 bases not matched to a gene. Germline values: CDR1 GTSNPN, CDR2 SVGIG (reference sequence). CDR3 coding DNA: TGTGCCTGGAGGACTAGCGGGGGAAACAATGAGCAGTTCTTC. This codes for CAWRTSGGNNEQFF.

The rearrangement joins TRBV5-1 to TRBJ1-1; TRBD1 is a possible D gene (6 bases). Looked up from germline, CDR1 is SGHRS and CDR2 is YFSETQ. The CDR3 runs 17 residues. V was cut by 0 bases and J by 4 bases, with 19 bases left in between. As DNA, the CDR3 is TGCGCCAGCAGCTTGGAGAGGGCAGGGGCCTTTGGCACTGAAGCTTTCTTT. Its translation is CASSLERAGAFGTEAFF.